A selection of T cell receptor beta chains follows, all from one sample in a study of blood T cell repertoires in COVID-19. Repertoires were generated with immunoSEQ multiplex PCR, while TCRdb's copy carries only in-frame clones and drops some. The table lists about 52,000 clones, 75% to 95% of them singletons, with 6.5% in the top ten. Sequencing was performed on peripheral blood. These receptors all come from a man over 45 with active COVID-19. CDR3s include the opening cysteine and the closing phenylalanine or tryptophan. Fields, in order: D gene, clone size, J gene, V gene, CDR3 DNA, CDR3 protein. A D gene is named only where the DNA matches it firmly. The size field is filled for only some rows; it gives once, few, many or a size class.

d_gene: -
abundance: -
j_gene: TRBJ2-1
v_gene: TRBV28
CDR3nt: TGTGCCAGCAGTTTTAACCCCTCAGGTGAGCAGTTCTTC
CDR3aa: CASSFNPSGEQFF

d_gene: -
abundance: -
j_gene: TRBJ2-1
v_gene: TRBV3-1/TRBV3-2
CDR3nt: TGTGCCAGCAGCGGTACGGCGGGGTACAGCTCCTACAATGAGCAGTTCTTC
CDR3aa: CASSGTAGYSSYNEQFF

d_gene: TRBD1
abundance: -
j_gene: TRBJ1-5
v_gene: TRBV23-1
CDR3nt: TGCGCCAGCAGTCAACTGTCCGAGACAGGGACTAATCAGCCCCAGCATTTT
CDR3aa: CASSQLSETGTNQPQHF

d_gene: -
abundance: few
j_gene: TRBJ2-2
v_gene: TRBV6-4
CDR3nt: TGTGCCAGCAGCGGGACACCGGGGACCGGGGAGCTGTTTTTT
CDR3aa: CASSGTPGTGELFF

d_gene: -
abundance: -
j_gene: TRBJ2-5
v_gene: TRBV6-5
CDR3nt: TGTGCCAGCAGGGAGGGAGGCGGACAAGAGACCCAGTACTTC
CDR3aa: CASREGGGQETQYF

d_gene: -
abundance: -
j_gene: TRBJ2-4
v_gene: TRBV6-1
CDR3nt: TGTGCCAGCAGTGAAACAGTCGGGGGTCCCAAAAACATTCAGTACTTC
CDR3aa: CASSETVGGPKNIQYF

d_gene: -
abundance: medium-sized
j_gene: TRBJ1-2
v_gene: TRBV3-1/TRBV3-2
CDR3nt: TGTGCCAGCAGCCACCCAGGGTGTGTCTATGGCTACACCTTC
CDR3aa: CASSHPGCVYGYTF

d_gene: -
abundance: -
j_gene: TRBJ2-3
v_gene: TRBV29-1
CDR3nt: TGCAGCGTTGTACAGGGAATGTGGACAGATACGCAGTATTTT
CDR3aa: CSVVQGMWTDTQYF

d_gene: -
abundance: -
j_gene: TRBJ2-2
v_gene: TRBV5-1
CDR3nt: TGCGCCAGCAGCTTGGCCCGGAGCGGGCTTGGCACCGGGGAGCTGTTTTTT
CDR3aa: CASSLARSGLGTGELFF

d_gene: -
abundance: once
j_gene: TRBJ1-2
v_gene: TRBV7-9
CDR3nt: TGTGCCAGCAGTCGGTCCCCTAACTATGGCTACACCTTC
CDR3aa: CASSRSPNYGYTF

d_gene: -
abundance: once
j_gene: TRBJ1-1
v_gene: TRBV30
CDR3nt: TGTGCCTGGCAGAGGCAGCGGACTGAAGCTTTCTTT
CDR3aa: CAWQRQRTEAFF

d_gene: -
abundance: -
j_gene: TRBJ2-1
v_gene: TRBV19
CDR3nt: TGTGCCAGTATCATCAGGGCAGGGCCCTACAATGAGCAGTTCTTC
CDR3aa: CASIIRAGPYNEQFF

d_gene: -
abundance: -
j_gene: TRBJ1-5
v_gene: TRBV6-2/TRBV6-3
CDR3nt: TGTGCCAGCAGTCACCCGGATGGGAACAGGGGCAATCAGCCCCAGCATTTT
CDR3aa: CASSHPDGNRGNQPQHF

d_gene: TRBD1
abundance: -
j_gene: TRBJ1-1
v_gene: TRBV11-3
CDR3nt: TGTGCCAGCAGCTTCAGGGGGCGGGACACTGAAGCTTTCTTT
CDR3aa: CASSFRGRDTEAFF

d_gene: -
abundance: -
j_gene: TRBJ2-7
v_gene: TRBV11-3
CDR3nt: TGTGCCAGCAGCCGGGGGAGGACCTACGAGCAGTACTTC
CDR3aa: CASSRGRTYEQYF

d_gene: -
abundance: -
j_gene: TRBJ1-6
v_gene: TRBV6-2/TRBV6-3
CDR3nt: TGTGCCAGCAGCCCCGGGAACCCAGCCCTCCACTTT
CDR3aa: CASSPGNPALHF

d_gene: -
abundance: -
j_gene: TRBJ1-5
v_gene: TRBV4-1
CDR3nt: TGCGCCAGCAGCCAAGATGGGGGGATAGGCAATCAGCCCCAGCATTTT
CDR3aa: CASSQDGGIGNQPQHF

d_gene: TRBD1
abundance: -
j_gene: TRBJ2-6
v_gene: TRBV13
CDR3nt: TGTGCCAGCAGCTCTCGGGACAGGGTGCGGGCTGGGGCCAACGTCCTGACTTTC
CDR3aa: CASSSRDRVRAGANVLTF

d_gene: -
abundance: -
j_gene: TRBJ1-3
v_gene: TRBV15
CDR3nt: TGTGCCACCAGCAGGACAATATCTGGAAACACCATATATTTT
CDR3aa: CATSRTISGNTIYF

d_gene: -
abundance: few
j_gene: TRBJ2-3
v_gene: TRBV29-1
CDR3nt: TGCAGCGCCGAGACGGGGACAGATACGCAGTATTTT
CDR3aa: CSAETGTDTQYF

d_gene: -
abundance: -
j_gene: TRBJ2-3
v_gene: TRBV27
CDR3nt: TGTGCCAGCAGAATTATTTCAGGGGATACGCAGTATTTT
CDR3aa: CASRIISGDTQYF

d_gene: TRBD2
abundance: -
j_gene: TRBJ2-7
v_gene: TRBV4-1
CDR3nt: TGCGCCAGCAGCCAAGGAGGGGGAGGACTAGCTAGCTACGAGCAGTACTTC
CDR3aa: CASSQGGGGLASYEQYF

d_gene: TRBD2
abundance: -
j_gene: TRBJ2-5
v_gene: TRBV19
CDR3nt: TGTGCCAGTAGTAGTCGCGGGGGGACGCAAGAGACCCAGTACTTC
CDR3aa: CASSSRGGTQETQYF

d_gene: -
abundance: -
j_gene: TRBJ1-4
v_gene: TRBV3-1/TRBV3-2
CDR3nt: TGTGCCAGCAGTAAAACCCCGGGGTATAATGAAAAACTGTTTTTT
CDR3aa: CASSKTPGYNEKLFF

d_gene: TRBD2
abundance: -
j_gene: TRBJ2-2
v_gene: TRBV5-4
CDR3nt: TGTGCCAGCAGATTCGGGGCGGGAGGGAGTTCCGGGGAGCTGTTTTTT
CDR3aa: CASRFGAGGSSGELFF

d_gene: TRBD1
abundance: -
j_gene: TRBJ1-4
v_gene: TRBV5-1
CDR3nt: TGCGCCAGCAGCTTACCGACAGGGGGGATTAATGAAAAACTGTTTTTT
CDR3aa: CASSLPTGGINEKLFF

d_gene: TRBD1
abundance: -
j_gene: TRBJ1-2
v_gene: TRBV11-2
CDR3nt: TGTGCCAGCAGTTCTCAGGGGGCGCGTGGCTACACCTTC
CDR3aa: CASSSQGARGYTF

d_gene: -
abundance: -
j_gene: TRBJ2-2
v_gene: TRBV27
CDR3nt: TGTGCCAGCAGTTTCCACAGGGCCGGGGAGCTGTTTTTT
CDR3aa: CASSFHRAGELFF

d_gene: -
abundance: once
j_gene: TRBJ1-5
v_gene: TRBV21-1
CDR3nt: TGTGCCAGCAGCAAAGCAGAGAACGCCGCGGAGCCCCAGCATTTT
CDR3aa: CASSKAENAAEPQHF

d_gene: -
abundance: -
j_gene: TRBJ1-4
v_gene: TRBV5-1
CDR3nt: TGCGCCAGCAGCTTGAGAGGAGCTAATGAAAAACTGTTTTTT
CDR3aa: CASSLRGANEKLFF

d_gene: -
abundance: -
j_gene: TRBJ1-3
v_gene: TRBV12-5
CDR3nt: TGTGCTAGTGGGAGCAGGGCCGTCTCTGGAAACACCATATATTTT
CDR3aa: CASGSRAVSGNTIYF

d_gene: -
abundance: -
j_gene: TRBJ2-5
v_gene: TRBV5-6
CDR3nt: TGTGCCAGCAGCCGGGACTTCCTAGAGACCCAGTACTTC
CDR3aa: CASSRDFLETQYF

d_gene: TRBD2
abundance: -
j_gene: TRBJ2-5
v_gene: TRBV6-2/TRBV6-3
CDR3nt: TGTGCCAGCAGTTACAAGCTAGCGGGAGGCATCGGCCAAGAGACCCAGTACTTC
CDR3aa: CASSYKLAGGIGQETQYF

d_gene: TRBD1
abundance: -
j_gene: TRBJ2-7
v_gene: TRBV30
CDR3nt: TGTGCCTGGAGTGCAGGACAGGGGACCTACGAGCAGTACTTC
CDR3aa: CAWSAGQGTYEQYF

d_gene: TRBD1
abundance: -
j_gene: TRBJ2-7
v_gene: TRBV23-1
CDR3nt: TGCGTCCAAGGGGACAGGGACGTCTACGAGCAGTACTTC
CDR3aa: CVQGDRDVYEQYF

d_gene: -
abundance: -
j_gene: TRBJ2-3
v_gene: TRBV5-4
CDR3nt: TGTGCCAGCCGAGACGGGGTAGATACGCAGTATTTT
CDR3aa: CASRDGVDTQYF

d_gene: TRBD2
abundance: -
j_gene: TRBJ2-7
v_gene: TRBV5-1
CDR3nt: TGCGCCAGCAGCCCTGCGGGGGGGAGTTCGGACGAGCAGTACTTC
CDR3aa: CASSPAGGSSDEQYF

d_gene: -
abundance: -
j_gene: TRBJ2-2
v_gene: TRBV7-9
CDR3nt: TGTGCCAGCAGCTTAGTCCGGGGGAACACCGGGGAGCTGTTTTTT
CDR3aa: CASSLVRGNTGELFF

d_gene: TRBD2
abundance: few
j_gene: TRBJ2-3
v_gene: TRBV9
CDR3nt: TGTGCCAGCAGCGCCGCCGGCGGGCTTGGCCTAGCGGGGGACACAAATACGCAGTATTTT
CDR3aa: CASSAAGGLGLAGDTNTQYF

d_gene: -
abundance: -
j_gene: TRBJ2-1
v_gene: TRBV12-2
CDR3nt: TGTGCAAGTCGCTTCCGCTCTAGCGGGCCTTACAATGAGCAGTTCTTC
CDR3aa: CASRFRSSGPYNEQFF

d_gene: TRBD2
abundance: -
j_gene: TRBJ2-5
v_gene: TRBV4-2
CDR3nt: TGTGCCAGCAGCCAAGTTGCTAGCGGGGGGCCAGAGGGGACCCAGTACTTC
CDR3aa: CASSQVASGGPEGTQYF

d_gene: -
abundance: -
j_gene: TRBJ1-2
v_gene: TRBV4-2
CDR3nt: TGTACCAGCAGCCAAGGTACAAACTATGGCTACACCTTC
CDR3aa: CTSSQGTNYGYTF

d_gene: -
abundance: -
j_gene: TRBJ2-5
v_gene: TRBV19
CDR3nt: TGTGCCAGTAGTATACAGGGTTTAGATACCCAGTACTTC
CDR3aa: CASSIQGLDTQYF

d_gene: TRBD1
abundance: -
j_gene: TRBJ1-2
v_gene: TRBV9
CDR3nt: TGTGCCAGCAGCCCCACCGGGACAGGGAACTATGGCTACACCTTC
CDR3aa: CASSPTGTGNYGYTF

d_gene: TRBD2
abundance: -
j_gene: TRBJ2-3
v_gene: TRBV10-2
CDR3nt: TGCGCCAGCAGTGAATCGGGGGGGCGAGTAGATACGCAGTATTTT
CDR3aa: CASSESGGRVDTQYF

d_gene: -
abundance: -
j_gene: TRBJ2-7
v_gene: TRBV30
CDR3nt: TGTGCCTGGAGCGAGACTTGGCCGGCCGGGGAGCAGTACTTC
CDR3aa: CAWSETWPAGEQYF

d_gene: TRBD1
abundance: -
j_gene: TRBJ2-7
v_gene: TRBV7-2
CDR3nt: TGTGCCAGCAGCTTATTGGGACAGGGAGACTACGAGCAGTACTTC
CDR3aa: CASSLLGQGDYEQYF

d_gene: TRBD1
abundance: -
j_gene: TRBJ1-2
v_gene: TRBV6-4
CDR3nt: TGTGCCAGCAGTGTGGTGGCAGGGGGCGCGGGGCACTATGGCTACACCTTC
CDR3aa: CASSVVAGGAGHYGYTF

d_gene: -
abundance: -
j_gene: TRBJ1-6
v_gene: TRBV28
CDR3nt: TGTGCCAGCAGTTTATCGTTATATAATTCACCCCTCCACTTT
CDR3aa: CASSLSLYNSPLHF

d_gene: TRBD1
abundance: -
j_gene: TRBJ2-3
v_gene: TRBV5-6
CDR3nt: TGTGCCAGCAGCTTGGGCGAGAGGGGGCCCGGTGAAGATACGCAGTATTTT
CDR3aa: CASSLGERGPGEDTQYF

d_gene: TRBD1
abundance: -
j_gene: TRBJ2-3
v_gene: TRBV19
CDR3nt: TGTGCCAGTAGTATAGCACACAGGACAGGGATCACAGATACGCAGTATTTT
CDR3aa: CASSIAHRTGITDTQYF